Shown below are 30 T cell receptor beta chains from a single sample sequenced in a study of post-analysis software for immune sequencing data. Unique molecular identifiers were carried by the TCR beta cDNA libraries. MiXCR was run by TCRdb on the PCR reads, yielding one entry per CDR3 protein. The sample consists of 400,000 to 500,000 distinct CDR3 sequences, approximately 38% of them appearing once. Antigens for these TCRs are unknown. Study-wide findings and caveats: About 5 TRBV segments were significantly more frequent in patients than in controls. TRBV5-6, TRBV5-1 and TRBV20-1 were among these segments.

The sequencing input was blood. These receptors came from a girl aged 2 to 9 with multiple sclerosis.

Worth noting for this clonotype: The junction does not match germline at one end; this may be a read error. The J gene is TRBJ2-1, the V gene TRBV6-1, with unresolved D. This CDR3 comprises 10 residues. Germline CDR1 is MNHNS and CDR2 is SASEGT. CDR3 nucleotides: TGTGCCAGCAGAGAAGCCGAGCAGTTCTTC. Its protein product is CASREAEQFF.

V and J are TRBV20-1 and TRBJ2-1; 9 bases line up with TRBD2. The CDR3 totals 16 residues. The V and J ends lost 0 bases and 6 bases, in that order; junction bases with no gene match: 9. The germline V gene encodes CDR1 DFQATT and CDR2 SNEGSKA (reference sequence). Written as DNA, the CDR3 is TGCAGTGCTAGAGAATCAGGGACTAGCAGATTCAATGAGCAGTTCTTC. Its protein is CSARESGTSRFNEQFF.

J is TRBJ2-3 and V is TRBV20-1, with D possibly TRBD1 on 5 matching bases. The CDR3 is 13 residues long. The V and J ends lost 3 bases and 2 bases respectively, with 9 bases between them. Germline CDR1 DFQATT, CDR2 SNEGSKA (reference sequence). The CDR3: CSARTAYTDTQYF. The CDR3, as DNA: TGCAGTGCTAGGACAGCGTACACAGATACGCAGTATTTT.

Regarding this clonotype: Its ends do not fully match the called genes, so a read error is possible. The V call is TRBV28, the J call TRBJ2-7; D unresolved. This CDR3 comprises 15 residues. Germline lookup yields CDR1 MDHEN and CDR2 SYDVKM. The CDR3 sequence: CAGSYPAPTSYEQYF. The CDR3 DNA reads TGTGCCGGCAGTTATCCAGCCCCTACATCCTACGAGCAGTACTTC.

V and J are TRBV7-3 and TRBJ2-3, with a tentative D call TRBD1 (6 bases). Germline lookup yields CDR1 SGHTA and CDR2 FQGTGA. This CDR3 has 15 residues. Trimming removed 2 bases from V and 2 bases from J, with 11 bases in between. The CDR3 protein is CASSLLGALTDTQYF. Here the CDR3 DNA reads TGTGCCAGCAGCTTATTGGGGGCTCTCACAGATACGCAGTATTTT.

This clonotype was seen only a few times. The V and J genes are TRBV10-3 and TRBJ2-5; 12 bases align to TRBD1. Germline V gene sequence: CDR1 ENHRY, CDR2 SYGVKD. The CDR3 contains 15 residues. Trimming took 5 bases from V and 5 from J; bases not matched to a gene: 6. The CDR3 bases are TGTGCCATCAGTAACGAGGGACAGGGGGCCGAGACCCAGTACTTC. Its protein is CAISNEGQGAETQYF.

CDR3 DNA: TGTGCCACCAGCAGCACAGGGGGCAGCCTCTACGAGCAGTACTTC. It codes for CATSSTGGSLYEQYF. This chain connects TRBV15 to TRBJ2-4, with 9 bases identical to TRBD1. The J call may be in error: the DNA end matches TRBJ2-7 better. CDR1 LNHNV and CDR2 YYDKDF come from the germline V gene (reference sequence). The CDR3 has 15 residues.

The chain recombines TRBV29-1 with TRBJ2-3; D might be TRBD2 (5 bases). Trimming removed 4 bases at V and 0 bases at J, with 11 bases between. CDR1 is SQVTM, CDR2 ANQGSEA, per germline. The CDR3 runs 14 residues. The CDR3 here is CSVGLAHSTDTQYF. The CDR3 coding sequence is TGCAGCGTTGGCCTAGCTCATAGCACAGATACGCAGTATTTT.

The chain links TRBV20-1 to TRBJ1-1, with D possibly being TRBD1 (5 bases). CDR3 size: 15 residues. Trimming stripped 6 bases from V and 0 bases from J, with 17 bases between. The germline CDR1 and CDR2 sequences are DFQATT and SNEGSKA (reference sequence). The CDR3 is CSAIPTARLNTEAFF. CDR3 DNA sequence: TGCAGTGCGATCCCGACAGCTCGCTTGAACACTGAAGCTTTCTTT.

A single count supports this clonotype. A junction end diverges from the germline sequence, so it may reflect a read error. In DNA form, the CDR3 reads TGTGCCAGCAGCTTCCGATTCGGGAAGGGGGCCTACGTGCAGTACTTC. Protein: CASSFRFGKGAYVQYF. The chain links TRBV5-6 to TRBJ2-7; 7 nucleotides line up with TRBD1. This CDR3 is 16 amino acids long. Per germline, CDR1 SGHDT and CDR2 YYEEEE.

The CDR3 DNA sequence: TGTGCCAGCAGCCCGGGGGCTAACTACGAGCAGTACTTC. Translation gives CASSPGANYEQYF. The V and J genes are TRBV27 and TRBJ2-4, with D possibly being TRBD1 or TRBD2 (6 bases each). The J call may be wrong; the DNA end is better matched by TRBJ2-7. Germline V gene sequence: CDR1 MNHEY, CDR2 SMNVEV (reference sequence). This CDR3 comprises 13 residues.

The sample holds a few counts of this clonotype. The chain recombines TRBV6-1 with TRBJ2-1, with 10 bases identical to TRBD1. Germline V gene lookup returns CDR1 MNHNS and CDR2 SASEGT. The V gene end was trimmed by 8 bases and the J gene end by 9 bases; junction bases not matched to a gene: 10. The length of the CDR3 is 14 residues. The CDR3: CASDGTGELLEQFF. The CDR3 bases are TGTGCCAGCGATGGGACAGGGGAGTTGCTTGAGCAGTTCTTC.

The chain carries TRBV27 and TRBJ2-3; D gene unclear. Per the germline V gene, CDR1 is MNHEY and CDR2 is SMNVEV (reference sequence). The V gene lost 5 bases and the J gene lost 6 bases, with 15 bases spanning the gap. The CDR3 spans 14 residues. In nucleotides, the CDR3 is TGTGCCAGCAGTCCCCCAGGTTACGGTGATACGCAGTATTTT. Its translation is CASSPPGYGDTQYF.

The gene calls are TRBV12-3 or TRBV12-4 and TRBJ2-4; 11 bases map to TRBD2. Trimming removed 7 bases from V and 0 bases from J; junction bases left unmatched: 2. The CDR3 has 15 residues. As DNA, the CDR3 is TGTGCCAGCACCCTAGCGGGAGGAGCCAAAAACATTCAGTACTTC. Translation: CASTLAGGAKNIQYF.

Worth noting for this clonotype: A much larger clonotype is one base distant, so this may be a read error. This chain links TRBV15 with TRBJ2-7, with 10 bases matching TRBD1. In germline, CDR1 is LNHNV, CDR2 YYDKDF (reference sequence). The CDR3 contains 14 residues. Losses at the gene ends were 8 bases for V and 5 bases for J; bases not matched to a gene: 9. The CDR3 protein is CATRQGASGDEQYF. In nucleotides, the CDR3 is TGTGCCACCCGACAGGGGGCCTCGGGAGACGAGCAGTACTTC.

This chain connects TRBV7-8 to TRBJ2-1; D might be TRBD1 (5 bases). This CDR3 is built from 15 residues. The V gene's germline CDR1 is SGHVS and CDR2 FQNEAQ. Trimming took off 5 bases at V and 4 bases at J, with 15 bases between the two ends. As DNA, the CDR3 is TGTGCCAGCAGCCACGACAGAGGTCATTACAATGAGCAGTTCTTC. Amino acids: CASSHDRGHYNEQFF.

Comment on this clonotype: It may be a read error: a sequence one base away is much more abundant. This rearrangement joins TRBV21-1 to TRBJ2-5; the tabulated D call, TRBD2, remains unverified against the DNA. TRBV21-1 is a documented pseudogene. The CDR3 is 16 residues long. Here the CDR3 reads CASNHRGLLFYNEQYF. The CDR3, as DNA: TGTGCCAGCAACCATCGGGGACTACTCTTCTACAATGAGCAGTACTTC.

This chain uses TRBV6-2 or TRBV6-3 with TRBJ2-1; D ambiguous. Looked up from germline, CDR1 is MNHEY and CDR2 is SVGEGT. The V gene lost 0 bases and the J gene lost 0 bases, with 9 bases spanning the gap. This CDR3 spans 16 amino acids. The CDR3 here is CASSYSPTSSYNEQFF. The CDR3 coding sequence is TGTGCCAGCAGTTACTCGCCCACGAGCTCCTACAATGAGCAGTTCTTC.

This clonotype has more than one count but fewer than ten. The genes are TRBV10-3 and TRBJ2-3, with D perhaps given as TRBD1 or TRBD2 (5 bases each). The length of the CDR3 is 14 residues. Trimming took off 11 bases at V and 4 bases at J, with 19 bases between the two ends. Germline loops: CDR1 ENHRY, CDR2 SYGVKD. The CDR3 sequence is CASTGTQPPDTQYF. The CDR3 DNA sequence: TGTGCCTCAACCGGGACCCAACCACCAGATACGCAGTATTTT.

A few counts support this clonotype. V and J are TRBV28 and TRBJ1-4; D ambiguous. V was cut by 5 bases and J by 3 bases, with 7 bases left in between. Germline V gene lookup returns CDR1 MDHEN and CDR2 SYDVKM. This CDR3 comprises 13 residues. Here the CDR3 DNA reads TGTGCCAGCAGTCCCTCCTCTAATGAAAAACTGTTTTTT. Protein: CASSPSSNEKLFF.

The CDR3 DNA sequence: TGTGCCAGCAGCTCCGAAGGGCTTGCCTACAATGAGCAGTTCTTC. Translated, it gives CASSSEGLAYNEQFF. The chain has TRBV7-3 and TRBJ2-1, with no clear D. Germline CDR1 SGHTA, CDR2 FQGTGA. Trimming left V 4 bases short and J 2 bases short, with 12 bases between. CDR3 length: 15 amino acids.

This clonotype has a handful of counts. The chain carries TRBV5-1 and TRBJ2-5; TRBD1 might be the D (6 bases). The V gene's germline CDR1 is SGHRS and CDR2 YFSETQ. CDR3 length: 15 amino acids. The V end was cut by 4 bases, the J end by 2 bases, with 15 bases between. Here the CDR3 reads CASSRTGTQQETQYF. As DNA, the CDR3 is TGCGCCAGCAGCAGGACCGGGACACAGCAAGAGACCCAGTACTTC. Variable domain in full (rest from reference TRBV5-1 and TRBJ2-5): KAGVTQTPRYLIKTRGQQVTLSCSPISGHRSVSWYQQTPGQGLQFLFEYFSETQRNKGNFPGRFSGRQFSNSRSEMNVSTLELGDSALYLCASSRTGTQQETQYFGPGTRLLVL.

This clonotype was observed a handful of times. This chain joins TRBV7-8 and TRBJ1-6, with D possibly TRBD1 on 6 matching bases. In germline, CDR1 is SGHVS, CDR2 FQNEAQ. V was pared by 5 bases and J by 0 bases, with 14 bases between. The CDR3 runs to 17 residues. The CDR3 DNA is TGTGCCAGCAGCCTACAGGGTGGCAGCTCCTATAATTCACCCCTCCACTTT. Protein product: CASSLQGGSSYNSPLHF.

CDR3 region: CASSLQGGLFF. CDR3 coding DNA: TGTGCCAGCAGCTTACAGGGCGGGCTGTTTTTT. The chain employs TRBV7-6 and TRBJ1-4; D possibly corresponds to TRBD1 (5 bases). V gave up 2 bases and J gave up 14 bases, with 9 bases separating them. CDR3 length equals 11 residues. Germline V lookup: CDR1 SGHVS, CDR2 FNYEAQ.

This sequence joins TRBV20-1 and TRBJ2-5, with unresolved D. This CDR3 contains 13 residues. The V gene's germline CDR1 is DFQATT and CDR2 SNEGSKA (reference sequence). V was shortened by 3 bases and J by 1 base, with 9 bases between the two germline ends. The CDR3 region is CSASRASQETQYF. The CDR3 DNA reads TGCAGTGCTAGCCGGGCATCCCAAGAGACCCAGTACTTC.

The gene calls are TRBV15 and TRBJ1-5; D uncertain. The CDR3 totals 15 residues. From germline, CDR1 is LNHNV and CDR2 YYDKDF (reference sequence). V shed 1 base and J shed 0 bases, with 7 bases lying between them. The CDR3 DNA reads TGTGCCACCAGCAGAGGAGATTATAGCAATCAGCCCCAGCATTTT. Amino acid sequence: CATSRGDYSNQPQHF.

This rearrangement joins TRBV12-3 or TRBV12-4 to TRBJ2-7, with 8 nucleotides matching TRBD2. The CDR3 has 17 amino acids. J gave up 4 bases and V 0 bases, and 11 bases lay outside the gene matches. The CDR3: CASSLALAEDRSYEQYF. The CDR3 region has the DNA TGTGCCAGCAGTTTAGCACTAGCGGAGGACCGATCGTACGAGCAGTACTTC.

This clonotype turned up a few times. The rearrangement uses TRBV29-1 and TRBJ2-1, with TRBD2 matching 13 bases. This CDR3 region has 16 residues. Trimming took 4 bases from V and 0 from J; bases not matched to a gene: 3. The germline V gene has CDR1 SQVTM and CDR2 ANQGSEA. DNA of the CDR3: TGCAGCGTTGTACTAGCGGGAGGGAGCTCCTACAATGAGCAGTTCTTC. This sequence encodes CSVVLAGGSSYNEQFF.

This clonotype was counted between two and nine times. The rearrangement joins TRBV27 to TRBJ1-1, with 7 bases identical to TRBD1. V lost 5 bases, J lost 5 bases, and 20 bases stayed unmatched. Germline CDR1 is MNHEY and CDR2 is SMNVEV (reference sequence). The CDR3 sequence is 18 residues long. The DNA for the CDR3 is TGTGCCAGCAGTCCCAATCGACGACAGGGCGGCGCTGTGACTGAAGCTTTCTTT. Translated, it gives CASSPNRRQGGAVTEAFF.

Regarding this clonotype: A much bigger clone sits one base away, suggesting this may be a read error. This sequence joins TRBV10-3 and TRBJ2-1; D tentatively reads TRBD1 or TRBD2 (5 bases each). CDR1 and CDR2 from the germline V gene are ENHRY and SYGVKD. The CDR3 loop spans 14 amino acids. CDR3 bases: TGTGCCATCAACGGGGCCGCCTCCCACAATGAGCAGTTCTTC. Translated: CAINGAASHNEQFF.